These 22 T cell receptor beta chains were sequenced from one sample in a study of regulatory T cells in long-lasting Graves disease. TCR beta libraries were built with iRepertoire HTBI primers and Arm-PCR of CDR3 regions. One entry per CDR3 protein results from TCRdb running MiXCR on the multiplex PCR reads. Of 450,000 or so distinct CDR3 sequences in the sample, 22% are singletons; the top ten hold around 14%. The time point here: persistent/refractory GD, antithyroid drugs over 5 years with positive TRAb. The TCR library was made from RNA extracted from PBMCs. This specimen consisted of peripheral blood mononuclear cells (PBMCs), obtained when the disease was refractory, from a patient treated with antithyroid drugs. These receptors all come from a female donor with Graves disease.

In this sample, this clonotype turned up many times. This rearrangement joins TRBV6-5 to TRBJ1-1; TRBD1 matches at 7 bases. There are 16 residues in the CDR3. Germline loops: CDR1 MNHEY, CDR2 SVGAGI. Germline trimming cut 4 bases from V and 2 bases from J; bases unmatched to any gene: 10. The CDR3 DNA sequence: TGTGCCAGCAGTTCCGCCGGGACAGTGTATAACACTGAAGCTTTCTTT. It codes for CASSSAGTVYNTEAFF.

This clonotype has just a few counts. V and J are TRBV25-1 and TRBJ2-5; TRBD2 matches 10 bases. This CDR3 has 15 residues. Germline-derived CDR1 and CDR2 are MGHDK and SYGVNS. V shed 3 bases and J 5 bases; nucleotides not matched to a gene: 6. This CDR3 is CASSEFLAGDETQYF. For the CDR3, the DNA is TGTGCCAGCAGTGAGTTTCTAGCGGGAGATGAGACCCAGTACTTC.

This clonotype was recorded at least ten times. J is TRBJ1-2 and V is TRBV20-1, with 8 bases matching TRBD1. Germline V gene sequence: CDR1 DFQATT, CDR2 SNEGSKA (reference sequence). The CDR3 has 14 residues. The trim removed 4 bases at V and 5 bases at J, leaving 9 bases unmatched. The CDR3 DNA follows: TGCAGTGCTATGCAGGGGGCTGAAGGGTATGGCTACACCTTC. Translating gives CSAMQGAEGYGYTF.

The sample holds a few counts of this clonotype. The chain carries TRBV4-2 and TRBJ2-5; the D gene is possibly TRBD2 (6 bases). V gave up 0 bases and J gave up 3 bases, with 11 bases separating them. Germline CDR1 and CDR2: LGHNA and YNFKEQ. There are 15 residues in the CDR3. The CDR3: CASSQEEGWEETQYF. As DNA, the CDR3 is TGTGCCAGCAGCCAAGAGGAGGGGTGGGAAGAGACCCAGTACTTC.

This clonotype was seen many times. The rearrangement links TRBV18 to TRBJ2-5; D not resolved. Germline CDR1 KGHSH, CDR2 LQKENI. V lost 2 bases and J lost 5, with 6 bases in between. This CDR3 is 12 amino acids long. The CDR3 sequence is CASSPIRETQYF. The CDR3 nucleotides read TGTGCCAGCTCACCAATCCGTGAGACCCAGTACTTC. Full variable domain (outside the CDR3, taken from reference TRBV18 and TRBJ2-5): NAGVMQNPRHLVRRRGQEARLRCSPMKGHSHVYWYRQLPEEGLKFMVYLQKENIIDESGMPKERFSAEFPKEGPSILRIQQVVRGDSAAYFCASSPIRETQYFGPGTRLLVL.

In this sample, this clonotype turned up a few times. CDR3 loop: CASTSTTGTEAFF. CDR3 nucleotide sequence: TGTGCCAGCACTTCCACTACGGGGACCGAAGCTTTCTTT. The chain joins TRBV14 to TRBJ1-1, with a tentative D call TRBD1 (5 bases). The CDR3 sequence is 13 residues long. V lost 7 bases and J 8 bases, leaving 17 bases between the germline ends. From germline, CDR1 is SGHDN and CDR2 FVKESK.

This clonotype came up many times. V and J are TRBV7-9 and TRBJ2-5; D is perhaps TRBD1 (5 bases). This CDR3 spans 15 amino acids. Germline lookup yields CDR1 SEHNR and CDR2 FQNEAQ (reference sequence). Trimming shortened V by 1 base and J by 5 bases, and 14 bases separated the two germline ends. The CDR3 sequence: CASSLELGRYETQYF. The CDR3 DNA reads as TGTGCCAGCAGCTTAGAGTTGGGGCGGTACGAGACCCAGTACTTC. The full variable domain, rest sourced from reference TRBV7-9 and TRBJ2-5, is DTGVSQNPRHKITKRGQNVTFRCDPISEHNRLYWYRQTLGQGPEFLTYFQNEAQLEKSRLLSDRFSAERPKGSFSTLEIQRTEQGDSAMYLCASSLELGRYETQYFGPGTRLLVL.

The chain carries TRBV6-2 or TRBV6-3 and TRBJ2-7, with TRBD1 matching over 7 bases. The CDR3 covers 15 residues. The junction had 6 bases not matched to a gene; V was cut back by 4 bases and J by 0 bases. Germline CDR1 MNHEY, CDR2 SVGEGT. CDR3 nucleotides: TGTGCCAGCAGTTCCTACACAGGGGACTCCTACGAGCAGTACTTC. Encoded protein: CASSSYTGDSYEQYF.

This clonotype turned up a few times. The chain combines TRBV19 with TRBJ1-2; D perhaps matches TRBD1 (5 bases). CDR1 LNHDA and CDR2 SQIVND come from the germline V gene (reference sequence). Trimming removed 5 bases from V and 5 bases from J, with 18 bases in between. The CDR3 covers 15 residues. CDR3 in amino acids: CASSPRIGAYYGYTF. CDR3 bases: TGTGCCAGTAGTCCCCGGATAGGGGCGTATTATGGCTACACCTTC.

Ten or more counts support this clonotype. The J gene is TRBJ1-6, the V gene TRBV7-3; D is undetermined. The CDR3 extends over 13 amino acids. The V end lost 2 bases, the J end lost 7 bases, and 6 bases lay between the germline ends. CDR1 is SGHTA, CDR2 FQGTGA, per germline. The CDR3 is CASSLEVNSPLHF. The DNA of the CDR3 is TGTGCCAGCAGCTTAGAAGTCAATTCACCCCTCCACTTT.

Turning to this clonotype: One base away lies a much larger clone, so this may be a sequencing read error. This is likely a read error, given that the CDR3 carries no conserved phenylalanine or tryptophan at its end. The chain has TRBV7-2 and TRBJ1-1; maybe TRBD1 (5 bases). CDR3 size: 13 residues. The V gene's germline CDR1 is SGHTA and CDR2 FQGNSA. V was cut by 6 bases and J by 3 bases, with 11 bases left in between. CDR3 nucleotides: TGTGCCAGCAGGGGGACGGAACACACTGAAGCTTTCCTT. Amino acids: CASRGTEHTEAFL.

The genes are TRBV28 and TRBJ1-2; no definite D call. The germline V gene encodes CDR1 MDHEN and CDR2 SYDVKM. This CDR3 has 13 amino acids. V lost 7 bases and J 4 bases, leaving 13 bases between the germline ends. CDR3 DNA: TGTGCCAGCAAGTTTGATAACGGCTATGGCTACACCTTC. Amino acids: CASKFDNGYGYTF.

This clonotype was detected many times. The chain has TRBV28 and TRBJ2-5; 7 nucleotides align to TRBD1. J lost 0 bases, V lost 5 bases, and 6 bases had no gene match. Per the germline V gene, CDR1 is MDHEN and CDR2 is SYDVKM. This CDR3 is 15 amino acids long. CDR3 amino acids: CASSRWDRNQETQYF. The CDR3 DNA sequence: TGTGCCAGCAGTAGATGGGACAGAAACCAAGAGACCCAGTACTTC.

This clonotype was picked up many times. The J gene is TRBJ2-7, the V gene TRBV6-5, with 16 bases aligning to TRBD2. This CDR3 spans 20 amino acids. Germline V gene sequence: CDR1 MNHEY, CDR2 SVGAGI. V trimming: 2 bases; J trimming: 0 bases; junction bases outside the gene matches: 10. CDR3 nucleotides: TGTGCCAGCAGTTACAACCCGGGACTAGCGGGGGGGCCCAGCTCCTACGAGCAGTACTTC. Protein sequence: CASSYNPGLAGGPSSYEQYF.

In its sample, this clonotype was seen many times. The rearrangement links TRBV2 to TRBJ2-7, with a weak D call TRBD1 (5 bases). CDR3 length equals 14 residues. V lost 3 bases, J lost 0 bases, and 9 bases lay in between. The germline gives CDR1 SNHLY, CDR2 FYNNEI. CDR3 amino acids: CASSDRVSSYEQYF. CDR3 DNA: TGTGCCAGCAGTGACAGGGTCAGCTCCTACGAGCAGTACTTC.

This clonotype was counted many times. The chain's CDR3 is CASSYSGGDAYTF. CDR3 bases: TGTGCCAGCAGTTACTCGGGAGGGGACGCCTACACCTTC. The genes are TRBV6-2 or TRBV6-3 and TRBJ1-2; tentatively, D is TRBD1 (5 bases). The CDR3 totals 13 residues. Trimming pared 0 bases from V and 10 bases from J, leaving 12 bases between. Germline lookup yields CDR1 MNHEY and CDR2 SVGEGT.

This clonotype showed up many times. CDR3 in amino acids: CASSGRTGYNYGYTF. The CDR3 DNA reads TGTGCCAGCAGCGGGCGGACAGGGTACAACTATGGCTACACCTTC. This rearrangement joins TRBV11-2 to TRBJ1-2; 8 nucleotides line up with TRBD1. The J segment lost 2 bases and the V segment lost 5 bases, leaving 7 bases of the junction unmatched. CDR3 size: 15 residues. CDR1 SGHAT and CDR2 FQNNGV come from the germline V gene.

This rearrangement joins TRBV20-1 to TRBJ1-6, with a weak D call TRBD1 (6 bases). CDR3 length equals 13 residues. Germline V CDR1 and CDR2: DFQATT, SNEGSKA (reference sequence). V shed 6 bases and J shed 3 bases, with 9 bases lying between them. The CDR3 reads CSATDSYNSPLHF. In nucleotides, the CDR3 is TGCAGTGCCACGGACAGCTATAATTCACCCCTCCACTTT.

With regard to this clonotype: A read error may be the cause here, since a much bigger clone is one base away. The V gene is TRBV30, the J gene TRBJ1-4, with a possible D match to TRBD1 (5 bases). Germline values: CDR1 GTSNPN, CDR2 SVGIG (reference sequence). The length of the CDR3 is 15 residues. The CDR3 sequence is CVWRSGTATNEKLFF. The CDR3 nucleotides read TGTGTCTGGAGGTCAGGGACCGCAACTAATGAAAAACTGTTTTTT.

The sample holds a few counts of this clonotype. The gene calls are TRBV12-3 or TRBV12-4 and TRBJ1-4; maybe TRBD1 (5 bases). Trimming left V 5 bases short and J 5 bases short, with 18 bases between. The length of the CDR3 is 16 residues. CDR3 DNA: TGTGCCAGCAGTGCCGCCCCCCGGGGCCCCAATGAAAAACTGTTTTTT. This translates into CASSAAPRGPNEKLFF.

This clonotype was detected many times. This chain connects TRBV7-9 to TRBJ2-7; no definite D call. The CDR3 spans 12 residues. V was pared by 5 bases and J by 3 bases, with 8 bases between. Looked up from germline, CDR1 is SEHNR and CDR2 is FQNEAQ (reference sequence). CDR3 sequence: CASSLRSYEQYF. CDR3 nucleotides: TGTGCCAGCAGCCTTAGGAGCTACGAGCAGTACTTC.

This clonotype was observed at least ten times. The rearrangement uses TRBV20-1 and TRBJ1-6; D call uncertain. CDR1 DFQATT and CDR2 SNEGSKA come from the germline V gene (reference sequence). The CDR3 spans 13 residues. Trimming stripped 1 base from V and 5 bases from J, with 6 bases between. This chain's CDR3 is CSARVENNSPLHF. The CDR3 region has the DNA TGCAGTGCTAGAGTGGAAAATAATTCACCCCTCCACTTT.